Each of the 32 T cell receptor beta chains below was sequenced from the same sample in a study of T cell clonotyping in hematopoietic cell transplantation. Time point: recipient sample about 28 days before transplant, after cytoreduction. The method was immunoSEQ multiplex PCR; TCRdb's version includes in-frame clones alone and lacks a portion of them. Of 65,000 to 80,000 clones listed, about 96% were seen once; the top ten hold around 1.7%. The material sequenced was peripheral blood mononuclear cells, taken before stem cell transplant. These receptors were taken from a woman between 50 and 59 years old with acute myeloid leukemia. Some clones in this sample may be carry-over from other donors' samples.

J is TRBJ1-6 and V is TRBV28; tentatively, D is TRBD1 (5 bases). The germline CDR1 and CDR2 sequences are MDHEN and SYDVKM. The CDR3 length is 16 residues. V dropped 5 bases and J dropped 6 bases, with 17 bases sitting between them. The CDR3 DNA sequence: TGTGCCAGCAGTATTCTAACCGGGACGATTAATTCACCCCTCCACTTT. This codes for CASSILTGTINSPLHF.

J is TRBJ1-3 and V is TRBV5-6, with unresolved D. This CDR3 contains 15 residues. Trimming left V 1 base short and J 4 bases short, with 12 bases between. Germline lookup yields CDR1 SGHDT and CDR2 YYEEEE. For the CDR3, the DNA is TGTGCCAGCAGCTTGCAAGGGAGGAACGGAAACACCATATATTTT. Translation gives CASSLQGRNGNTIYF.

This chain uses TRBV9 with TRBJ1-1; 7 bases fit TRBD1. Germline-derived CDR1 and CDR2 are SGDLS and YYNGEE. The V gene end was trimmed by 2 bases and the J gene end by 4 bases; junction bases not matched to a gene: 8. The CDR3 spans 15 residues. CDR3 nucleotides: TGTGCCAGCAGCGTCTATCAACAGGGGAGCACTGAAGCTTTCTTT. This codes for CASSVYQQGSTEAFF.

The V and J genes are TRBV28 and TRBJ2-3; TRBD2 matches at 8 bases. The CDR3 has 13 residues. V lost 6 bases, J lost 6 bases, and 5 bases stayed unmatched. The germline V gene encodes CDR1 MDHEN and CDR2 SYDVKM. The CDR3 spells CASRIGRGDTQYF. The DNA for the CDR3 is TGTGCCAGCAGGATCGGGAGGGGCGATACGCAGTATTTT.

This clone was seen more than once but under ten times. This chain uses TRBV27 with TRBJ2-7, with a tentative D call TRBD1 (6 bases). This CDR3 spans 15 amino acids. Germline V gene data show CDR1 as MNHEY and CDR2 as SMNVEV (reference sequence). With 6 bases removed from V and 7 bases from J, the gap between germline ends came to 22 bases. CDR3 sequence: CASRDGRTELREQYF. The DNA of the CDR3 is TGTGCCAGCAGAGATGGAAGGACAGAACTACGAGAGCAGTACTTC.

A single count supports this clone. J is TRBJ1-4 and V is TRBV9; D unresolved. The CDR3 has 15 residues. Germline-derived CDR1 and CDR2 are SGDLS and YYNGEE. Trimming stripped 0 bases from V and 8 bases from J, with 14 bases between. CDR3 residues: CASSVASNTPEKLFF. The CDR3 region has the DNA TGTGCCAGCAGCGTAGCTTCGAACACGCCCGAAAAACTGTTTTTT.

The chain employs TRBV19 and TRBJ2-1; 9 positions match TRBD2. Germline V gene lookup returns CDR1 LNHDA and CDR2 SQIVND (reference sequence). The ends lost 5 bases at V and 4 bases at J; junction bases unmatched: 6. This CDR3 is 15 amino acids long. CDR3 DNA: TGTGCCAGTAGTCGTAGCGGGAGCCCATACAATGAGCAGTTCTTC. Translation: CASSRSGSPYNEQFF.

J is TRBJ2-2 and V is TRBV6-5; D might be TRBD2 (6 bases). This CDR3 has 13 amino acids. The germline V gene encodes CDR1 MNHEY and CDR2 SVGAGI. V shed 3 bases and J shed 5 bases, with 7 bases lying between them. The DNA of the CDR3 is TGTGCCAGCAGTTATGCGGGGACCGGGGAGCTGTTTTTT. Protein sequence: CASSYAGTGELFF.

The rearrangement links TRBV29-1 to TRBJ1-1, with D perhaps TRBD1 (6 bases). Trimming removed 4 bases from V and 4 bases from J, with 16 bases in between. Germline CDR1 SQVTM, CDR2 ANQGSEA. This CDR3 has 14 residues. CDR3 in DNA: TGCAGCGTTGTGCGAAGCAGGGGAGGCACTGAAGCTTTCTTT. It specifies CSVVRSRGGTEAFF.

The V call is TRBV28, the J call TRBJ1-5, with 7 bases lining up with TRBD1. Germline CDR1 and CDR2: MDHEN and SYDVKM. Trimming cost V 4 bases and J 2 bases; bases outside gene matches: 5. The CDR3 has 15 residues. Here the CDR3 DNA reads TGTGCCAGCAGTTCATACAGGGGCGGCAATCAGCCCCAGCATTTT. Amino acid sequence: CASSSYRGGNQPQHF. The full variable domain, rest sourced from reference TRBV28 and TRBJ1-5, is DVKVTQSSRYLVKRTGEKVFLECVQDMDHENMFWYRQDPGLGLRLIYFSYDVKMKEKGDIPEGYSVSREKKERFSLILESASTNQTSMYLCASSSYRGGNQPQHFGDGTRLSIL.

This chain uses TRBV7-2 with TRBJ1-5; no reliable D call. The length of the CDR3 is 14 residues. With 1 base removed from V and 3 bases from J, the gap between germline ends came to 7 bases. Germline V CDR1 and CDR2: SGHTA, FQGNSA. CDR3 residues: CASSLEQLNQPQHF. The CDR3 nucleotides read TGTGCCAGCAGCTTAGAACAGCTCAATCAGCCCCAGCATTTT.

The gene calls are TRBV30 and TRBJ2-7; TRBD1 matches at 7 bases. V was clipped by 3 bases and J by 3 bases; unmatched bases: 11. Looked up from germline, CDR1 is GTSNPN and CDR2 is SVGIG (reference sequence). The length of the CDR3 is 15 residues. The chain's CDR3 is CAWSAGARGHYEQYF. CDR3 DNA: TGTGCCTGGAGCGCCGGAGCTAGGGGGCACTACGAGCAGTACTTC.

The rearrangement joins TRBV27 to TRBJ2-3; D gene uncertain. Germline V CDR1 and CDR2: MNHEY, SMNVEV (reference sequence). Trimming left V 3 bases short and J 0 bases short, with 7 bases between. CDR3 length equals 14 residues. This chain's CDR3 is CASSFLSSTDTQYF. CDR3 bases: TGTGCCAGCAGTTTCTTATCTAGCACAGATACGCAGTATTTT.

This chain connects TRBV28 to TRBJ2-7; D is unresolved. The CDR3 sequence is 14 residues long. Trimming pared 1 base from V and 7 bases from J, leaving 14 bases between. CDR1 and CDR2 (germline): MDHEN, SYDVKM. DNA for the CDR3: TGTGCCAGCAGTTTATCTAGTCGAGGTAAAGAGCAGTACTTC. It codes for CASSLSSRGKEQYF. Looking up the rest from reference TRBV28 and TRBJ2-7 gives the full variable domain: DVKVTQSSRYLVKRTGEKVFLECVQDMDHENMFWYRQDPGLGLRLIYFSYDVKMKEKGDIPEGYSVSREKKERFSLILESASTNQTSMYLCASSLSSRGKEQYFGPGTRLTVT.

CDR3 amino acids: CASSLGGRDTGELFF. DNA of the CDR3: TGTGCCAGCAGTTTGGGGGGAAGGGACACCGGGGAGCTGTTTTTT. This chain uses TRBV28 with TRBJ2-2; a possible D gene is TRBD2 (6 bases). This CDR3 is built from 15 residues. Germline V CDR1 and CDR2: MDHEN, SYDVKM. V lost 3 bases, J lost 3 bases, and 11 bases lay in between.

This sequence joins TRBV4-1 and TRBJ1-6; no clear D. The CDR3 loop spans 14 amino acids. V shed 3 bases and J shed 9 bases, with 12 bases lying between them. Per germline, CDR1 MGHRA and CDR2 YSYEKL. The CDR3: CASSQSGLASPLHF. The CDR3 nucleotides read TGCGCCAGCAGCCAGAGTGGACTTGCTTCACCCCTCCACTTT.

This chain links TRBV7-2 with TRBJ1-1, with D possibly being TRBD1 (6 bases). The CDR3 totals 13 residues. CDR1 and CDR2 (germline): SGHTA, FQGNSA. V gave up 2 bases and J gave up 6 bases, with 10 bases separating them. This CDR3 reads CASSLTGAAEAFF. CDR3 in DNA: TGTGCCAGCAGCTTAACGGGGGCCGCTGAAGCTTTCTTT.

Here the CDR3 reads CARVAGDDTQYF. For the CDR3, the DNA is TGTGCCAGAGTAGCGGGAGACGATACGCAGTATTTT. This chain links TRBV30 with TRBJ2-3; 9 bases agree with TRBD2. The CDR3 is made up of 12 amino acids. Per the germline V gene, CDR1 is GTSNPN and CDR2 is SVGIG (reference sequence). The junction had 6 bases not matched to a gene; V was cut back by 8 bases and J by 6 bases.

This chain uses TRBV19 with TRBJ1-2; D may be TRBD1 (6 bases). V lost 5 bases and J 4 bases, leaving 11 bases between the germline ends. CDR3 size: 13 residues. Per the germline V gene, CDR1 is LNHDA and CDR2 is SQIVND (reference sequence). The CDR3 nucleotides are TGTGCCAGTAGTGCCGACAGGTTCTATGGCTACACCTTC. As protein: CASSADRFYGYTF.

This chain uses TRBV14 with TRBJ2-7; maybe TRBD2 (5 bases). The CDR3 runs to 15 residues. Trimming cost V 2 bases and J 0 bases, with 11 bases left between them. Germline CDR1 and CDR2: SGHDN and FVKESK. The CDR3, as DNA: TGTGCCAGCAGCCAAAGCGGATGGTTCTCCTACGAGCAGTACTTC. This sequence encodes CASSQSGWFSYEQYF.

The rearrangement uses TRBV5-1 and TRBJ2-2; 8 bases are shared with TRBD2. Germline V lookup: CDR1 SGHRS, CDR2 YFSETQ. After removal of 0 bases from V and 1 base from J, the junction contained 2 bases not matched to a gene. The CDR3 sequence is 16 residues long. Written as DNA, the CDR3 is TGCGCCAGCAGCTTGGCCCTAGCGGGGAACACCGGGGAGCTGTTTTTT. Translating it yields CASSLALAGNTGELFF.

In its sample, this clone was seen a few times. V is TRBV2 and J is TRBJ2-7; the D gene could be TRBD1 or TRBD2 (5 bases each). The CDR3 loop spans 13 amino acids. CDR1 is SNHLY, CDR2 FYNNEI, per germline. The germline V and J ends were trimmed by 11 bases and 3 bases, with 17 bases remaining between them. CDR3 region: CAGTGTANYEQYF. In nucleotides, the CDR3 is TGTGCCGGCACCGGGACGGCAAACTACGAGCAGTACTTC.

The chain has TRBV10-1 and TRBJ2-3; TRBD2 might be the D (6 bases). The germline V gene has CDR1 WNHNN and CDR2 SYGVQD (reference sequence). The V end was cut by 5 bases, the J end by 0 bases, with 18 bases between. CDR3 length equals 17 residues. The CDR3 DNA is TGCGCCAGCAGTAGAGGATCGGGCGGGACTAGCACAGATACGCAGTATTTT. It codes for CASSRGSGGTSTDTQYF.

The V gene is TRBV27, the J gene TRBJ1-2; 9 positions agree with TRBD1. The CDR3 length is 14 residues. Trimming took 5 bases from V and 7 from J; bases not matched to a gene: 8. Germline lookup yields CDR1 MNHEY and CDR2 SMNVEV (reference sequence). The CDR3 bases are TGTGCCAGCAGTCCAAACAGGGGGCAGGGTGGCTACACCTTC. Protein: CASSPNRGQGGYTF.

The rearrangement joins TRBV30 to TRBJ2-7; TRBD2 is a possible D gene (6 bases). The germline V and J ends were trimmed by 0 bases and 6 bases, with 9 bases remaining between them. CDR1 is GTSNPN and CDR2 is SVGIG in the germline V gene (reference sequence). There are 12 residues in the CDR3. Here the CDR3 reads CAWSVRGTEQYF. DNA for the CDR3: TGTGCCTGGAGTGTACGCGGGACCGAGCAGTACTTC.

The chain recombines TRBV29-1 with TRBJ1-3, with a weak D call TRBD1 (6 bases). This CDR3 comprises 13 residues. Trimming cost V 3 bases and J 7 bases, with 13 bases left between them. The V gene's germline CDR1 is SQVTM and CDR2 ANQGSEA. The CDR3 region has the DNA TGCAGCGTTGATGATATTCAGGGGAACACCATATATTTT. It codes for CSVDDIQGNTIYF.

The chain recombines TRBV5-1 with TRBJ2-7; 7 nucleotides match TRBD1. The trim removed 0 bases at V and 2 bases at J, leaving 2 bases unmatched. Germline CDR1 and CDR2: SGHRS and YFSETQ. This CDR3 region has 14 residues. The CDR3: CASSLGQGAYEQYF. CDR3 DNA: TGCGCCAGCAGCTTGGGGCAGGGGGCCTACGAGCAGTACTTC.

The rearrangement uses TRBV5-1 and TRBJ2-3, with D unresolved. Between the trimmed V and J ends, which lost 3 bases and 3 bases, there was a span of 11 bases. CDR1 is SGHRS and CDR2 is YFSETQ in the germline V gene. CDR3 length: 14 residues. DNA for the CDR3: TGCGCCAGCAGCTCGTTAGGTGGGACAGATACGCAGTATTTT. Residues: CASSSLGGTDTQYF.

J is TRBJ2-7 and V is TRBV29-1; D gene uncertain. The V gene's germline CDR1 is SQVTM and CDR2 ANQGSEA. The CDR3 is made up of 13 amino acids. V was trimmed by 0 bases and J by 2 bases, leaving 8 bases between them. The DNA of the CDR3 is TGCAGCGTTGAAGATATCTATACCTACGAGCAGTACTTC. Amino acid sequence: CSVEDIYTYEQYF.

The chain links TRBV14 to TRBJ1-2; D call uncertain. Germline V gene sequence: CDR1 SGHDN, CDR2 FVKESK. The CDR3 spans 13 residues. Trimming stripped 3 bases from V and 3 bases from J, with 8 bases between. CDR3 region: CASSQDWDYGYTF. CDR3 in DNA: TGTGCCAGCAGCCAGGACTGGGACTATGGCTACACCTTC. Combining the CDR3 with reference TRBV14 and TRBJ1-2 gives the whole variable domain EAGVTQFPSHSVIEKGQTVTLRCDPISGHDNLYWYRRVMGKEIKFLLHFVKESKQDESGMPNNRFLAERTGGTYSTLKVQPAELEDSGVYFCASSQDWDYGYTFGSGTRLTVV.

This chain uses TRBV7-9 with TRBJ2-6; 7 positions match TRBD2. This CDR3 is 17 amino acids long. Germline values: CDR1 SEHNR, CDR2 FQNEAQ (reference sequence). J was trimmed by 2 bases and V by 1 base; bases with no gene match: 5. CDR3 DNA: TGTGCCAGCAGCTTAGTTGGCGGGAGCCCTGGGGCCAACGTCCTGACTTTC. This encodes CASSLVGGSPGANVLTF.

Here the CDR3 reads CASSPRQRGRGGAGPNTEAFF. Written as DNA, the CDR3 is TGCGCCAGCAGCCCTCGACAGCGTGGGCGTGGGGGTGCGGGGCCTAACACTGAAGCTTTCTTT. This sequence joins TRBV4-1 and TRBJ1-1, with D possibly being TRBD1 (5 bases). V lost 4 bases, J lost 2 bases, and 32 bases lay in between. The germline V gene encodes CDR1 MGHRA and CDR2 YSYEKL. This CDR3 contains 21 residues.